This TCR beta chain was found in a study of shared clonotypes between healthy human individuals. Across the whole study: With ages of 18 to 49, the donors were a couple of women and three men.

Those who donated, Caucasian adults without exception, all lived in Nashville, Tennessee. The repertoire was sequenced with immunoSEQ multiplex PCR; TCRdb's copy has only in-frame clones and lacks some. Counted here are about half a million clones, almost 80% occurring once; the ten biggest clones make up about 12%. From germline, CDR1 is SGHDT and CDR2 YYEEEE. The CDR3 is made up of 15 amino acids. V dropped 0 bases and J dropped 7 bases, with 16 bases sitting between them. The specimen sequenced was PBMCs. The rearrangement links TRBV5-6 to TRBJ2-5; D is perhaps TRBD1 (8 bases). This sequence was found in a woman aged 35 to 49 in good health. Some clones in this sample may be carry-over from other donors' samples. The CDR3: CASSLETGGDLTQYF. The CDR3 region has the DNA TGTGCCAGCAGCTTGGAAACAGGGGGGGATTTGACCCAGTACTTC. Filled out from reference TRBV5-6 and TRBJ2-5, the complete variable domain reads DAGVTQSPTHLIKTRGQQVTLRCSPKSGHDTVSWYQQALGQGPQFIFQYYEEEERQRGNFPDRFSGHQFPNYSSELNVNALLLGDSALYLCASSLETGGDLTQYFGPGTRLLVL.